Listed below are T cell receptor beta chains from one sample, sequenced in a study of cytomegalovirus exposure and HLA in healthy donors. Profiled with immunoSEQ multiplex PCR; TCRdb holds only in-frame clones, not every one. The sample consists of tens of thousands of clones, just over 65% of them appearing once. What was sequenced was PBMCs. These receptors came from a woman aged 25 to 39 in good health and CMV-seronegative. Both conserved end residues are trimmed from each CDR3. A D gene is named only where the DNA matches it firmly.

d_call j_call v_call cdr3_aa
TRBD1 TRBJ2-7 TRBV5-4 ASSFWTGPNEQY
TRBD2 TRBJ2-7 TRBV19 RGRAYEQY
. TRBJ2-7 TRBV9 ASSVGALGSSYEQY
TRBD1 TRBJ1-2 TRBV15 ATSRDGTGRTYGYT
TRBD1 TRBJ1-4 TRBV28 ASSSRGLYEKLF
. TRBJ1-1 TRBV19 ASSIDSMNTEAF
. TRBJ2-3 TRBV5-1 ASFRGGADTQY
TRBD1 TRBJ2-7 TRBV6-5 ASRTGGSDSYEQY
TRBD1 TRBJ1-5 TRBV27 ASSLSVGTANQPQH
TRBD1 TRBJ2-7 TRBV7-2 ASSQPGQGYEQY
. TRBJ1-4 TRBV2 ASSDRNEKLF
TRBD1 TRBJ2-7 TRBV7-9 ASSLGTGTDEQY
TRBD1 TRBJ1-1 TRBV5-6 ASSLWVGTELAGDTEAF
. TRBJ2-7 TRBV23-1 ASRNLLSYEQY
. TRBJ2-7 TRBV6-6 ASRRSRTGYSYEQY
TRBD2 TRBJ2-7 TRBV7-8 ASSQLAGGISYEQY
TRBD2 TRBJ2-7 TRBV5-6 ASSWRGANMYEQY
TRBD1 TRBJ2-7 TRBV2 ASREGANEQY
TRBD1 TRBJ1-3 TRBV30 AWSVWGQGVSYTIY
. TRBJ2-5 TRBV2 ASRGEGSTQY
. TRBJ2-2 TRBV6-5 ASSSRAGELF
TRBD1 TRBJ2-6 TRBV11-1 ASSRRGPGANVLT
. TRBJ1-2 TRBV16 ASSQGGYYGYT
. TRBJ1-6 TRBV6-5 ASSRQSSYNSPLH
TRBD1 TRBJ1-4 TRBV27 ASSTQDRGRTNEKLF
TRBD1 TRBJ2-7 TRBV30 AWRPDRWVEQY
TRBD2 TRBJ2-7 TRBV6-4 ASSDSRASGDLSEEQY
TRBD1 TRBJ1-5 TRBV5-8 ASTLGQGRNQPQH
TRBD2 TRBJ2-3 TRBV4-3 ASSFSSSGELYTQY
TRBD1 TRBJ1-4 TRBV4-1 ASSQDAGGSEKLF
. TRBJ2-3 TRBV5-1 ASSLMGRHSSTDTQY
. TRBJ1-1 TRBV4-1 ASSQVQGMGTEAF
TRBD1 TRBJ2-7 TRBV18 ASSPGQGDPSKQY
. TRBJ2-5 TRBV19 ASSTLGETQY
. TRBJ1-5 TRBV7-6 ASSLDAGVNQPQH
. TRBJ2-6 TRBV9 ASSVDVSSGANVLT
. TRBJ1-5 TRBV30 AWEGGGNQPQH
. TRBJ1-5 TRBV6-5 ASSLTGGSRPQH
. TRBJ2-3 TRBV9 ASSVVDRPSTDTQY
TRBD1 TRBJ1-2 TRBV7-2 VSSVRPVRQGLGYT
. TRBJ2-7 TRBV11-2 ASSLGDTEQY
. TRBJ1-2 TRBV19 ASTRAGAGYGYT
. TRBJ1-6 TRBV7-9 ASSSMERSGSPLH
TRBD2 TRBJ2-7 TRBV6-1 ASSTLAASSYEQY
. TRBJ1-1 TRBV5-5 ASSWVGSSGEAF
. TRBJ2-3 TRBV11-2 ASSLTDYTDTQY
TRBD1 TRBJ1-1 TRBV6-1 ASSEEGTGFTEAF
. TRBJ1-1 TRBV5-4 ASSPQGGTEAF
TRBD2 TRBJ2-1 TRBV2 AGTGGGVHNEQF
TRBD1 TRBJ2-7 TRBV4-3 ASSQETRTGVPYEQY
. TRBJ1-4 TRBV5-1 ASSLNRQEKLF
TRBD1 TRBJ2-3 TRBV5-4 ASRGTGLYSTDTQY
TRBD1 TRBJ1-5 TRBV7-2 ASSLWQGARQPQH
. TRBJ2-7 TRBV4-2 ASSLLGVGEQY
. TRBJ2-5 TRBV27 ASSLSPGETQY
TRBD1 TRBJ2-7 TRBV5-1 ASSSGTVSYEQY